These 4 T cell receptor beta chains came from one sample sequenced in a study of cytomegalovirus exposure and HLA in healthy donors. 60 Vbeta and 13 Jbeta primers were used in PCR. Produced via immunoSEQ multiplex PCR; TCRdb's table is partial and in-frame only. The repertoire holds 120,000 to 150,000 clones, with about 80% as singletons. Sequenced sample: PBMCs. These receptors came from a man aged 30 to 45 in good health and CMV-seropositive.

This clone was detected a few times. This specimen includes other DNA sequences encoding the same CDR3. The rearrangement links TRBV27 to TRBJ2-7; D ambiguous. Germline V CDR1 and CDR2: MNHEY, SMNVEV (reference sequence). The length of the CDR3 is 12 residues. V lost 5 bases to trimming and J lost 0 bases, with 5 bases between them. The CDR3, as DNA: TGTGCCAGCAGTCCGAGCTCCTACGAGCAGTACTTC. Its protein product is CASSPSSYEQYF.

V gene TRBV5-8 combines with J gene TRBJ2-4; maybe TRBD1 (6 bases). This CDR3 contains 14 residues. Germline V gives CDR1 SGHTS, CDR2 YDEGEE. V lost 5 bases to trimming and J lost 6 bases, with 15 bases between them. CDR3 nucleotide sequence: TGTGCCAGCAGGGATACAGGGATGGCAAACATTCAGTACTTC. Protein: CASRDTGMANIQYF.

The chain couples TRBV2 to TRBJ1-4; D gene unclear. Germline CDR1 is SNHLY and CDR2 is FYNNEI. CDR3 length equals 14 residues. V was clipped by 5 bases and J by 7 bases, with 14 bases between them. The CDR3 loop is CASSLQRTGEKLFF. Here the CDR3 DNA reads TGTGCCAGCAGTCTCCAACGGACTGGTGAAAAACTGTTTTTT. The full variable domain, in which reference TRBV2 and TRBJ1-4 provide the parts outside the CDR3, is EPEVTQTPSHQVTQMGQEVILRCVPISNHLYFYWYRQILGQKVEFLVSFYNNEISEKSEIFDDQFSVERPDGSNFTLKIRSTKLEDSAMYFCASSLQRTGEKLFFGSGTQLSVL.

The CDR3 DNA is TGTGCCACCCATGGGGGTGTCGACGGGGGTCAGCCCCAGCATTTT. Amino acid sequence: CATHGGVDGGQPQHF. The chain has TRBV19 and TRBJ1-5, with D perhaps matching TRBD1 (5 bases). Trimming pared 10 bases from V and 6 bases from J, leaving 22 bases between. In germline, CDR1 is LNHDA, CDR2 SQIVND (reference sequence). CDR3 length equals 15 residues.